This T cell receptor beta chain was retrieved from a study of T cell responses to AZD1222 COVID-19 vaccine. Trimming stripped 0 bases from V and 4 bases from J, with 14 bases between. Germline lookup yields CDR1 SGHNT and CDR2 YYREEE (reference sequence). The CDR3 length is 16 residues. Here immunoSEQ multiplex PCR was the method, and the copy in TCRdb shows in-frame clones only, minus some. The sample records 80,000 to 90,000 clones, approximately 89% being singletons. The chain employs TRBV5-4 and TRBJ2-1; D perhaps matches TRBD1 (7 bases). Sample: peripheral blood, taken on day 0 of AZD1222 vaccination. The sequence was collected from an adult in good health. The chain's CDR3 is CASSLGVRGEYNEQFF. The CDR3 DNA reads as TGTGCCAGCAGCTTGGGAGTCAGGGGGGAGTACAATGAGCAGTTCTTC. The full variable domain, its missing parts supplied by reference TRBV5-4 and TRBJ2-1, is ETGVTQSPTHLIKTRGQQVTLRCSSQSGHNTVSWYQQALGQGPQFIFQYYREEENGRGNFPPRFSGLQFPNYSSELNVNALELDDSALYLCASSLGVRGEYNEQFFGPGTRLTVL.